Detailed here is one T cell receptor (beta chain). Its cognate antigen is unknown. TCRdb's copy holds only in-frame clones and misses some; the assay was immunoSEQ multiplex PCR. The repertoire holds more than 150,000 clones, 75% to 90% seen once, with around 7% in the top ten. Germline assignment: CDR1 LGHNA and CDR2 YSLEER. The CDR3 extends over 17 amino acids. The V and J ends lost 4 bases and 7 bases, in that order; junction bases with no gene match: 12. This sample was included in a study of cytomegalovirus exposure and HLA in healthy donors. Study information: In a later analysis, it was reported that the roughly 130 validation repertoires had been produced on the same platform as the roughly 700 repertoires belonging to the first cohort.

The study's findings and limits: CMV antigen specificity was confirmed in vitro for a few CMV-associated chains. Accounts indicate the classifier identified cytomegalovirus status with strong specificity and sensitivity.

The V and J genes are TRBV4-3 and TRBJ2-1; 11 bases align to TRBD1. The specimen was PBMCs. The receptor was isolated from a man between 18 and 29 years old in good health and CMV-seropositive. The DNA of the CDR3 is TGCGCCAGCAGCCCCGGGGTGGACAGGGGGCTAAGGAATGAGCAGTTCTTC. This gives the protein CASSPGVDRGLRNEQFF.